This TCR beta chain is drawn from a study of regulatory dendritic cells for organ transplantation. Study-wide results and limits: Naive CD4+ and CD8+ repertoires were highly diverse; memory CD8+ was most oligoclonal. Between individuals, the alloreactive memory CD8+ T cell pool differed considerably. Regulatory dendritic cells appeared to expand memory CD8+ clones less than mature ones.

V was clipped by 7 bases and J by 6 bases, with 9 bases between them. Germline assignment: CDR1 SQVTM and CDR2 ANQGSEA. The CDR3 runs 11 residues. Remarks on this clone: The target antigen is unknown.

CD4+ or CD8+ T cells were sorted as naive CD45RA+ or memory CD45RO+. Assay: immunoSEQ multiplex PCR; the TCRdb copy retains only in-frame clones and omits some. Here the sample spans approximately 35,000 clones, 85% to 90% being singletons. This chain connects TRBV29-1 to TRBJ2-2; tentative D call: TRBD1 (6 bases). The receptor was derived from a human donor in good health. The sample consisted of naive CD4+ T cells from blood. Subset of the sample: CD45RA+ naive T cells. The CDR3 coding sequence is TGCAGCGCACAGGGTCCCGGGGAGCTGTTTTTT. Protein product: CSAQGPGELFF.